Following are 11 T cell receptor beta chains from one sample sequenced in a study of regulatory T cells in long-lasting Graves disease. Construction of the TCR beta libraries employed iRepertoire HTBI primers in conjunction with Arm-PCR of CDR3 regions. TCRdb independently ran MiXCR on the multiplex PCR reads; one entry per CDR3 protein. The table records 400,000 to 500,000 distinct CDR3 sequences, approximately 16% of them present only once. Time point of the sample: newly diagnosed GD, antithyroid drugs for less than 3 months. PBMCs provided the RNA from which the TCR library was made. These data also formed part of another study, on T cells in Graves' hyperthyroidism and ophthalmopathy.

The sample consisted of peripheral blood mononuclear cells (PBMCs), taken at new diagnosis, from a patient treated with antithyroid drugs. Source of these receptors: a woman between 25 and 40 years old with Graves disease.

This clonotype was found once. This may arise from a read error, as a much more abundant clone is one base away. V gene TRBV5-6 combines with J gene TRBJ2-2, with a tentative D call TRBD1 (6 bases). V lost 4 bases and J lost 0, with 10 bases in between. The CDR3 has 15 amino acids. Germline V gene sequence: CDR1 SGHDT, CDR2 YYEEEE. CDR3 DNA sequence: TGTGCCAGCAGCGGGCAGGGGTCGAACACCGGGGAGCTGTTTTTT. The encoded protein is CASSGQGSNTGELFF.

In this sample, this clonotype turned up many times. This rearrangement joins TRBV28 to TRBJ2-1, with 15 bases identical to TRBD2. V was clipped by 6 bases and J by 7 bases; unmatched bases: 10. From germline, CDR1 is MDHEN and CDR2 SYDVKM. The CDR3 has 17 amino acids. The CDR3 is CASSFRGLAGGPNEQFF. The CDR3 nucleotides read TGTGCCAGCAGCTTCCGGGGACTAGCGGGAGGACCGAATGAGCAGTTCTTC. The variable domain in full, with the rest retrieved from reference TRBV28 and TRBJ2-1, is DVKVTQSSRYLVKRTGEKVFLECVQDMDHENMFWYRQDPGLGLRLIYFSYDVKMKEKGDIPEGYSVSREKKERFSLILESASTNQTSMYLCASSFRGLAGGPNEQFFGPGTRLTVL.

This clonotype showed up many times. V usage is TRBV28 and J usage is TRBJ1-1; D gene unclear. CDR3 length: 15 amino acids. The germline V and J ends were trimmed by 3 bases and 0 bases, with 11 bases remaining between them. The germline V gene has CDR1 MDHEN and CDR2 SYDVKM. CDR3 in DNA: TGTGCCAGCAGTTTCGAGGGAGGTATGAACACTGAAGCTTTCTTT. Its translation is CASSFEGGMNTEAFF.

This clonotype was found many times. CDR3 loop: CSARKDRGYGGEQFF. CDR3 nucleotide sequence: TGCAGTGCTAGAAAGGACAGGGGGTATGGGGGTGAGCAGTTCTTC. The chain carries TRBV20-1 and TRBJ2-1; 10 bases fit TRBD1. The V and J ends lost 2 bases and 9 bases, in that order; junction bases with no gene match: 10. The CDR3 length is 15 residues. CDR1 is DFQATT and CDR2 is SNEGSKA in the germline V gene (reference sequence).

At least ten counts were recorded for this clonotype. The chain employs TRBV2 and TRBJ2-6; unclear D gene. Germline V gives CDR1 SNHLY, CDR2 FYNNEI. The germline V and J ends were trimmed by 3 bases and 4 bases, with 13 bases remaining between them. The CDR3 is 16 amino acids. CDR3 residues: CASSDLPMGGANVLTF. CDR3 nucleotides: TGTGCCAGCAGTGATCTCCCTATGGGCGGGGCCAACGTCCTGACTTTC.

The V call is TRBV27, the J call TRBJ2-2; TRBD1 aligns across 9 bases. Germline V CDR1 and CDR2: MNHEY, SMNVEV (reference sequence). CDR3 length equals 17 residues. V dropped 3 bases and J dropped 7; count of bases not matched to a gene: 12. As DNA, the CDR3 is TGTGCCAGCAGTTTTGACCCCGGGACAGGGACGGGCGGGGAGCTGTTTTTT. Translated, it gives CASSFDPGTGTGGELFF.

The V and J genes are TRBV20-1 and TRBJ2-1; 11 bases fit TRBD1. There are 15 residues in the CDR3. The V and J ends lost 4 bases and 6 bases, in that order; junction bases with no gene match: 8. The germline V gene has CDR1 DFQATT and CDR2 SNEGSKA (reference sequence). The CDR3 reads CSAKKPGTGGNEQFF. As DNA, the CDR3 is TGCAGTGCTAAAAAACCCGGGACAGGGGGCAATGAGCAGTTCTTC.

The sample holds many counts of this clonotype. The DNA of the CDR3 is TGTGCCTGGAGTGCAACCCGCGGGGGGACAGGGAACTATGGCTACACCTTC. Amino acid sequence: CAWSATRGGTGNYGYTF. This chain connects TRBV30 to TRBJ1-2; 9 nucleotides align to TRBD1. The germline V gene encodes CDR1 GTSNPN and CDR2 SVGIG (reference sequence). J gave up 2 bases and V 1 base, and 11 bases lay outside the gene matches. The CDR3 covers 17 residues.

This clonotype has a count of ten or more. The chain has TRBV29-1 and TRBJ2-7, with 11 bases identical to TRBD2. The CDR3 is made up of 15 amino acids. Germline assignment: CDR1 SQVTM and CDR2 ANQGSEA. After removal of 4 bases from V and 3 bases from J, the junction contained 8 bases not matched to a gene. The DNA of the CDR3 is TGCAGCGTTGTACTAGCGGGAGCGGGGGACTACGAGCAGTACTTC. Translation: CSVVLAGAGDYEQYF.

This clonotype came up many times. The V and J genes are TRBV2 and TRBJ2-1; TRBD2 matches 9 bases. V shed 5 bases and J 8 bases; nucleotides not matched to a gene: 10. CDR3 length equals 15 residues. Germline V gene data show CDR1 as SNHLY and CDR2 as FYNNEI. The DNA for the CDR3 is TGTGCCAGCAGTTCTGGTGCGGGAGGGTTCTATGAGCAGTTCTTC. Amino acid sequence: CASSSGAGGFYEQFF.

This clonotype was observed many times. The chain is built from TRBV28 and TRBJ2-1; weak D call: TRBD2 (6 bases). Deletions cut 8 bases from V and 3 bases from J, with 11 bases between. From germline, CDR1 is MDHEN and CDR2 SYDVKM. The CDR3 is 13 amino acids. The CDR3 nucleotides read TGTGCCAGCCGGGAGAGGGGCTACAATGAGCAGTTCTTC. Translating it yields CASRERGYNEQFF.